One and the same sample provided the 14 T cell receptor beta chains below, sequenced in a study of T cell changes during pregnancy in multiple sclerosis. TCRdb keeps only in-frame clones here, not all; method: immunoSEQ multiplex PCR. The data contain tens of thousands of clones, 85% to 95% of them singletons. Specimen: CD4+ T cells from peripheral blood mononuclear cells, collected in the third trimester of pregnancy. Receptor source: a female donor with multiple sclerosis, enrolled in a pregnancy study.

The chain combines TRBV5-5 with TRBJ1-2; TRBD1 agrees at 9 bases. Germline CDR1 reads SGHKS; CDR2 reads YYEKEE (reference sequence). The CDR3 extends over 14 amino acids. Trimming removed 4 bases from V and 4 bases from J; junction bases left unmatched: 5. The CDR3: CASSGTGQGYGYTF. The CDR3 coding sequence is TGTGCCAGCAGCGGGACGGGACAGGGCTATGGCTACACCTTC.

The rearrangement uses TRBV5-1 and TRBJ2-1; 11 bases map to TRBD2. Losses at the gene ends were 1 base for V and 6 bases for J; bases not matched to a gene: 9. Germline assignment: CDR1 SGHRS and CDR2 YFSETQ. The CDR3 contains 17 residues. CDR3: CASSLFPTSGNGNEQFF. The CDR3 DNA reads as TGCGCCAGCAGCTTGTTCCCGACTAGCGGGAACGGCAATGAGCAGTTCTTC. Looking up the rest from reference TRBV5-1 and TRBJ2-1 gives the full variable domain: KAGVTQTPRYLIKTRGQQVTLSCSPISGHRSVSWYQQTPGQGLQFLFEYFSETQRNKGNFPGRFSGRQFSNSRSEMNVSTLELGDSALYLCASSLFPTSGNGNEQFFGPGTRLTVL.

The chain combines TRBV18 with TRBJ2-3, with D perhaps matching TRBD1 (6 bases). Germline CDR1 is KGHSH and CDR2 is LQKENI. The CDR3 is 18 residues long. V lost 3 bases and J lost 0, with 19 bases in between. The CDR3 DNA follows: TGTGCCAGCTCACCTTTACCCGGGACACCCACTAGCACAGATACGCAGTATTTT. As protein: CASSPLPGTPTSTDTQYF.

The chain links TRBV5-1 to TRBJ1-6, with D tentatively TRBD1 (6 bases). The CDR3 has 14 amino acids. The germline CDR1 and CDR2 sequences are SGHRS and YFSETQ. Between the trimmed V and J ends, which lost 9 bases and 7 bases, there was a span of 17 bases. CDR3 in amino acids: CATAIGTTNSPLHF. The CDR3 nucleotides read TGCGCCACAGCCATAGGGACAACGAATTCACCCCTCCACTTT.

J is TRBJ2-7 and V is TRBV18, with TRBD1 as a possible D gene (5 bases). From germline, CDR1 is KGHSH and CDR2 LQKENI. This CDR3 is built from 14 residues. The V gene lost 4 bases and the J gene lost 2 bases, with 12 bases spanning the gap. The CDR3 sequence: CASSQGQKTYEQYF. The CDR3 region has the DNA TGTGCCAGCTCACAAGGACAAAAAACCTACGAGCAGTACTTC.

The genes are TRBV4-3 and TRBJ1-1, with D perhaps TRBD1 (5 bases). There are 14 residues in the CDR3. With 1 base removed from V and 3 bases from J, the gap between germline ends came to 9 bases. CDR1 and CDR2 from the germline V gene are LGHNA and YSLEER. The CDR3 nucleotides are TGCGCCAGCAGCCAAGTAGCAGGGTACACTGAAGCTTTCTTT. Translation: CASSQVAGYTEAFF.

The genes are TRBV14 and TRBJ2-5; 12 bases line up with TRBD2. The germline CDR1 and CDR2 sequences are SGHDN and FVKESK. V was pared by 2 bases and J by 4 bases, with 8 bases of the junction left unmatched. The CDR3 has 17 amino acids. The CDR3 protein is CASSQTRGLAGRETQYF. CDR3 in DNA: TGTGCCAGCAGCCAAACTCGTGGACTAGCGGGAAGAGAGACCCAGTACTTC.

This clone came up once. V usage is TRBV7-9 and J usage is TRBJ2-2; tentative D call: TRBD2 (6 bases). Germline assignment: CDR1 SEHNR and CDR2 FQNEAQ (reference sequence). The CDR3 runs 14 residues. Trimming stripped 2 bases from V and 7 bases from J, with 11 bases between. The CDR3 region is CASSLNGSHGELFF. Written as DNA, the CDR3 is TGTGCCAGCAGCTTAAACGGGAGCCACGGGGAGCTGTTTTTT.

This chain links TRBV5-6 with TRBJ1-6; tentative D call: TRBD1 (5 bases). Germline CDR1 reads SGHDT; CDR2 reads YYEEEE. V was shortened by 2 bases and J by 14 bases, with 11 bases between the two germline ends. The CDR3 runs 12 residues. CDR3 in amino acids: CASSLPTGALHF. CDR3 in DNA: TGTGCCAGCAGCTTACCGACGGGGGCCCTCCACTTT.

The CDR3 is CASSTHPLGNEQFF. The CDR3 region has the DNA TGTGCCAGCAGCACCCACCCCCTAGGAAATGAGCAGTTCTTC. V gene TRBV11-3 combines with J gene TRBJ2-1; unclear D gene. The CDR3 length is 14 residues. CDR1 and CDR2 (germline): SGHNT, YENEEA. V was clipped by 5 bases and J by 7 bases, with 15 bases between them.

V gene TRBV28 combines with J gene TRBJ1-1; the match to TRBD1 covers 9 bases. Germline V gene sequence: CDR1 MDHEN, CDR2 SYDVKM. The CDR3 is made up of 14 amino acids. Trimming cost V 2 bases and J 10 bases; bases outside gene matches: 8. Here the CDR3 reads CASSLGGQGGGAFF. The CDR3 bases are TGTGCCAGCAGTTTAGGGGGACAGGGTGGGGGAGCTTTCTTT.

This sequence joins TRBV30 and TRBJ1-2, with D hard to call. The CDR3 covers 12 residues. Germline V gene data show CDR1 as GTSNPN and CDR2 as SVGIG (reference sequence). Trimming pared 5 bases from V and 5 bases from J, leaving 12 bases between. The CDR3 DNA reads as TGTGCCTGGGGAGGACTGGGGTATGGCTACACCTTC. Its translation is CAWGGLGYGYTF.

The rearrangement joins TRBV14 to TRBJ1-2, with D tentatively TRBD1 (5 bases). The V gene's germline CDR1 is SGHDN and CDR2 FVKESK. V lost 0 bases to trimming and J lost 4 bases, with 18 bases between them. This CDR3 region has 17 residues. The CDR3 DNA reads TGTGCCAGCAGCCAAGATTTAACCCGGGGGTCTCTCTATGGCTACACCTTC. Translating gives CASSQDLTRGSLYGYTF.

The chain has TRBV7-8 and TRBJ1-2, with a weak D call TRBD1 (5 bases). Germline V gene sequence: CDR1 SGHVS, CDR2 FQNEAQ. The CDR3 loop spans 14 amino acids. V lost 4 bases and J lost 4, with 13 bases in between. The DNA for the CDR3 is TGTGCCAGCAGCTCCCGGACACATATCTATGGCTACACCTTC. Residues: CASSSRTHIYGYTF.